This T cell receptor beta chain was captured by sequencing in a study of cytomegalovirus exposure and HLA in healthy donors. This clone appeared a single time. PCR involved 60 Vbeta and 13 Jbeta primers. Profiling relied on immunoSEQ multiplex PCR, and the TCRdb table lists in-frame clones only, not all of them. The sample lists about 170,000 clones, 85% seen once, with 1% in the top ten. Germline V gene data show CDR1 as ENHRY and CDR2 as SYGVKD. The CDR3 runs to 15 residues. V lost 0 bases, J lost 7 bases, and 7 bases stayed unmatched. The receptor's source is a boy younger than 10 in good health and CMV-seronegative. Sequenced: PBMCs. The chain joins TRBV10-3 to TRBJ2-7; 9 nucleotides agree with TRBD1. CDR3 sequence (DNA): TGTGCCATCAGTGAGTCGGAGGACAGGGGAAGGGAGCAGTACTTC. It yields the protein CAISESEDRGREQYF.